The entry below gives a single T cell receptor (beta chain) sequence along with its context. Its specificity is unknown. Samples underwent the assay at deep level. TCRdb keeps only in-frame clones here, not all; method: immunoSEQ multiplex PCR. This repertoire shows roughly 2 million clones, about 95% found once; its top ten account for approximately 1.2%. This record belongs to a study of shared clonotypes between healthy human individuals. Overall study context: Ranging from 18 to 49 in age, donors were a couple of women and three men.

The naive CD8 subset, CD45RO-negative cells positively selected for CCR7, excluded terminally differentiated effector memory CD45RA+ cells. Points from the study as a whole: The authors expected sequencing depth to affect clonotype sharing among donors.

Sequencing used naive CD8+ T cells sorted from blood. The source of this sequence is a man between 18 and 35 years old in good health.

CDR3 protein: CAISTNSGGRYYEQYF. In DNA, the CDR3 is TGTGCCATCAGTACCAATAGCGGGGGCCGATATTACGAGCAGTACTTC. The V and J genes are TRBV10-3 and TRBJ2-7; the match to TRBD2 covers 9 bases. After removal of 5 bases from V and 4 bases from J, the junction contained 12 bases not matched to a gene. This CDR3 has 16 amino acids. Germline CDR1 ENHRY, CDR2 SYGVKD.